These 20 T cell receptor beta chains originate from one sample sequenced in a study of T cells in Graves' hyperthyroidism and ophthalmopathy. The TCR beta CDR3 regions underwent amplification using RNA transcripts as the source. HTBI primers were the set used in a first-round RT-PCR of the TCR CDR3. TCRdb used MiXCR to reprocess the multiplex PCR reads, holding one entry per CDR3 protein. The data contain under 400,000 distinct CDR3 sequences, roughly a fifth of them singletons. The sample comprised blood. The receptors were gathered from a woman between 50 and 59 years old with Graves' hyperthyroidism.

V and J are TRBV6-2 or TRBV6-3 and TRBJ1-2, with 10 bases that match TRBD1. The CDR3 loop spans 13 amino acids. V lost 7 bases and J lost 4; bases outside the gene matches: 3. Germline-derived CDR1 and CDR2 are MNHEY and SVGEGT. This CDR3 is CASKGDRGYGYTF. The CDR3 bases are TGTGCCAGCAAGGGGGACAGGGGCTATGGCTACACCTTC.

The chain carries TRBV2 and TRBJ1-5; a possible D gene is TRBD1 (6 bases). The CDR3 totals 15 residues. V lost 5 bases and J lost 1, with 12 bases in between. Germline lookup yields CDR1 SNHLY and CDR2 FYNNEI. In nucleotides, the CDR3 is TGTGCCAGCAGTAAGGACGACAGGAGCAATCAGCCCCAGCATTTT. This translates into CASSKDDRSNQPQHF.

This clonotype showed up many times. The rearrangement joins TRBV28 to TRBJ2-3; D is perhaps TRBD2 (6 bases). V was pared by 6 bases and J by 2 bases, with 12 bases between. This CDR3 region has 14 residues. Germline V gene sequence: CDR1 MDHEN, CDR2 SYDVKM. CDR3 sequence: CASSLSGLTDTQYF. The CDR3 DNA reads as TGTGCCAGCAGCCTTAGCGGACTCACAGATACGCAGTATTTT.

Many counts were recorded for this clonotype. The chain has TRBV11-2 and TRBJ1-6, with 8 bases matching TRBD1. V dropped 4 bases and J dropped 7; count of bases not matched to a gene: 6. The CDR3 is 15 amino acids. Germline loops: CDR1 SGHAT, CDR2 FQNNGV. CDR3 nucleotides: TGTGCCAGCAGCTCGACAGGGGCTGGGAATTCACCCCTCCACTTT. It encodes CASSSTGAGNSPLHF. Combining the CDR3 with reference TRBV11-2 and TRBJ1-6 gives the whole variable domain EAGVAQSPRYKIIEKRQSVAFWCNPISGHATLYWYQQILGQGPKLLIQFQNNGVVDDSQLPKDRFSAERLKGVDSTLKIQPAKLEDSAVYLCASSSTGAGNSPLHFGNGTRLTVT.

This rearrangement joins TRBV28 to TRBJ1-2; D is unclear. Germline-derived CDR1 and CDR2 are MDHEN and SYDVKM. There are 16 residues in the CDR3. Trimming pared 1 base from V and 4 bases from J, leaving 16 bases between. This chain's CDR3 is CASSLSDGAGLYGYTF. Written as DNA, the CDR3 is TGTGCCAGCAGTTTATCGGACGGTGCTGGGCTCTATGGCTACACCTTC.

This clonotype came up many times. This chain joins TRBV28 and TRBJ2-3; 11 bases are shared with TRBD2. The CDR3 extends over 15 amino acids. The germline gives CDR1 MDHEN, CDR2 SYDVKM. Trimming took 7 bases from V and 8 from J; bases not matched to a gene: 11. Written as DNA, the CDR3 is TGTGCCAGCACCCGACTAGCGGGAAGCCCCGGTACGCAGTATTTT. It encodes CASTRLAGSPGTQYF.

This clonotype has a count of ten or more. V usage is TRBV7-3 and J usage is TRBJ2-5, with D hard to call. The ends were cut back, 6 bases at V and 4 bases at J, with 12 bases in the middle. This CDR3 spans 13 amino acids. Looked up from germline, CDR1 is SGHTA and CDR2 is FQGTGA. DNA of the CDR3: TGTGCCAGCAGTCGCCTGGTGGCAGAGACCCAGTACTTC. It translates to CASSRLVAETQYF.

This chain links TRBV20-1 with TRBJ1-4; tentative D call: TRBD1 (5 bases). Germline V CDR1 and CDR2: DFQATT, SNEGSKA (reference sequence). The CDR3 totals 12 residues. Between the trimmed V and J ends, which lost 6 bases and 7 bases, there was a span of 12 bases. CDR3 sequence: CSAAGGGEKLFF. CDR3 nucleotide sequence: TGCAGTGCGGCGGGGGGAGGTGAAAAACTGTTTTTT.

There are many counts of this clonotype. The CDR3 DNA reads as TGTGCCAGCAACCGCCGGGACTACAACACAGATACGCAGTATTTT. It encodes CASNRRDYNTDTQYF. The V and J genes are TRBV28 and TRBJ2-3; 7 positions agree with TRBD2. The CDR3 is 15 amino acids. Germline lookup yields CDR1 MDHEN and CDR2 SYDVKM. Unmatched junction bases numbered 9, after V lost 7 bases and J lost 2 bases.

V usage is TRBV7-9 and J usage is TRBJ2-3; 11 bases fit TRBD2. The germline V gene encodes CDR1 SEHNR and CDR2 FQNEAQ (reference sequence). This CDR3 comprises 17 residues. The V segment lost 2 bases and the J segment 0 bases; nucleotides outside the gene matches: 4. The CDR3 DNA reads as TGTGCCAGCAGCTTACTAGCGGGAGGAAGAAGCACAGATACGCAGTATTTT. As protein: CASSLLAGGRSTDTQYF.

As to this clonotype: One end of the junction fails to match germline, which may point to a read error. V usage is TRBV7-7 and J usage is TRBJ2-3; 9 bases match TRBD2. CDR1 and CDR2 (germline): SSHAT, FNYEAQ (reference sequence). There are 15 residues in the CDR3. CDR3 in amino acids: CASSFLAGSTDTQYF. CDR3 in DNA: TGTGCTAGCAGCTTTCTAGCGGGGAGCACAGATACGCAGTATTTT.

The chain combines TRBV12-3 or TRBV12-4 with TRBJ2-5; 9 nucleotides align to TRBD1. This CDR3 comprises 16 residues. The V segment lost 3 bases and the J segment 5 bases; nucleotides outside the gene matches: 10. Here the CDR3 DNA reads TGTGCCAGCAGTTTCTACAACAGGGGGCGCATCGAGACCCAGTACTTC. It yields the protein CASSFYNRGRIETQYF.

There are many counts of this clonotype. The rearrangement links TRBV12-3 or TRBV12-4 to TRBJ1-2; D might be TRBD1 (5 bases). There are 14 residues in the CDR3. The germline V and J ends were trimmed by 1 base and 1 base, with 7 bases remaining between them. The CDR3 DNA reads TGTGCCAGCAGTTTAGGGGGCTATAACTATGGCTACACCTTC. Translation: CASSLGGYNYGYTF.

This rearrangement joins TRBV5-1 to TRBJ1-3, with D possibly TRBD1 on 5 matching bases. Per the germline V gene, CDR1 is SGHRS and CDR2 is YFSETQ. The V end was cut by 3 bases, the J end by 2 bases, with 9 bases between. The CDR3 sequence is 14 residues long. The chain's CDR3 is CASSSGTTGNTIYF. The CDR3 bases are TGCGCCAGCAGCTCCGGGACGACTGGAAACACCATATATTTT.

This clonotype was seen repeatedly, ten times or more. The chain employs TRBV11-2 and TRBJ2-2, with D maybe TRBD1 (6 bases). The CDR3 has 15 amino acids. Germline CDR1 reads SGHAT; CDR2 reads FQNNGV. The ends were cut back, 4 bases at V and 2 bases at J, with 11 bases in the middle. The CDR3 bases are TGTGCCAGCAGCTCCCTGACAGGAAACACCGGGGAGCTGTTTTTT. Translated: CASSSLTGNTGELFF.

This clonotype was seen ten or more times. V is TRBV30 and J is TRBJ2-5; TRBD2 matches 7 bases. The junction had 9 bases not matched to a gene; V was cut back by 3 bases and J by 5 bases. This CDR3 spans 14 amino acids. Germline CDR1 reads GTSNPN; CDR2 reads SVGIG (reference sequence). The CDR3 sequence: CAWSGGAGEETQYF. CDR3 coding DNA: TGTGCCTGGAGCGGCGGTGCGGGAGAGGAGACCCAGTACTTC.

Ten or more counts support this clonotype. The chain recombines TRBV7-3 with TRBJ2-3; no clear D gene. V was trimmed by 5 bases and J by 0 bases, leaving 12 bases between them. Germline V gene lookup returns CDR1 SGHTA and CDR2 FQGTGA. This CDR3 spans 15 amino acids. In DNA form, the CDR3 reads TGTGCCAGCAGCCCCACCCCGTCCAGCACAGATACGCAGTATTTT. Translating it yields CASSPTPSSTDTQYF.

V gene TRBV29-1 combines with J gene TRBJ1-1; no definite D call. Germline CDR1 is SQVTM and CDR2 is ANQGSEA. The CDR3 extends over 11 amino acids. The V end was cut by 3 bases, the J end by 5 bases, with 7 bases between. This CDR3 reads CSVEVLTEAFF. In nucleotides, the CDR3 is TGCAGCGTTGAGGTCTTAACTGAAGCTTTCTTT.

This clonotype was recorded a few times. This chain joins TRBV12-3 or TRBV12-4 and TRBJ1-3; TRBD1 agrees at 10 bases. The CDR3 totals 15 residues. Trimming took 6 bases from V and 7 from J; bases not matched to a gene: 9. This CDR3 reads CASRIGQGVVNTIYF. CDR3 sequence (DNA): TGTGCCAGCAGAATCGGACAGGGGGTAGTGAACACCATATATTTT.

This rearrangement joins TRBV7-9 to TRBJ2-2; D unclear. The CDR3 covers 12 residues. Germline V lookup: CDR1 SEHNR, CDR2 FQNEAQ (reference sequence). V gave up 5 bases and J gave up 6 bases, with 7 bases separating them. CDR3 in DNA: TGTGCCAGCAGCCGGAATCCCGGGGAGCTGTTTTTT. Protein product: CASSRNPGELFF.